A selection of T cell receptor beta chains follows, all from one sample in a study of shared clonotypes between healthy human individuals. This table comes from immunoSEQ multiplex PCR, and its TCRdb copy is limited to in-frame clones, with some not included. This sample has 730,000 or so clones, with about 78% found just once. The specimen sequenced was memory CD4+ T cells sorted from blood. The receptors originated from a woman under 40 in good health. Each CDR3 is given with its conserved first and last residue. D genes are given only for firm matches. Not every row has a clone size; where given, it reads once, few, many or a size class.

clone size: .; V gene: TRBV7-9; J gene: TRBJ2-7; D gene: .; CDR3 DNA: TGTGCCAGCAGCACAACCGGGACTGCCTACGAGCAGTACTTC; CDR3 protein: CASSTTGTAYEQYF
clone size: .; V gene: TRBV18; J gene: TRBJ2-2; D gene: TRBD2; CDR3 DNA: TGTGCCAGCTCACCAGGGACTAGCGGGACCGGGGAGCTGTTTTTT; CDR3 protein: CASSPGTSGTGELFF
clone size: .; V gene: TRBV7-3; J gene: TRBJ2-1; D gene: .; CDR3 DNA: TGTGCCAGCAGACGGGATAGCTCCTACAATGAGCAGTTCTTC; CDR3 protein: CASRRDSSYNEQFF
clone size: few; V gene: TRBV19; J gene: TRBJ2-6; D gene: .; CDR3 DNA: TGTGCCAGTAGTATTGGGGACGGCTCTGGGGCCAACGTCCTGACTTTC; CDR3 protein: CASSIGDGSGANVLTF
clone size: .; V gene: TRBV28; J gene: TRBJ2-7; D gene: .; CDR3 DNA: TGTGCCAGCACCCCCGGAGGGACAAGCTACGAGCAGTACTTC; CDR3 protein: CASTPGGTSYEQYF
clone size: .; V gene: TRBV18; J gene: TRBJ2-2; D gene: .; CDR3 DNA: TGTGCCAGCTCACCACCGAATCTTGCAACCGGGGAGCTGTTTTTT; CDR3 protein: CASSPPNLATGELFF
clone size: .; V gene: TRBV15; J gene: TRBJ1-4; D gene: .; CDR3 DNA: TGTGCCACCAGCAGGGCTGTTAGTCTCTCTGAAAAACTGTTTTTT; CDR3 protein: CATSRAVSLSEKLFF
clone size: .; V gene: TRBV15; J gene: TRBJ2-1; D gene: TRBD2; CDR3 DNA: TGTGCCACCAGCAGAGGGACTAGCGGGAGGGCCTTCCACAATGAGCAGTTCTTC; CDR3 protein: CATSRGTSGRAFHNEQFF
clone size: .; V gene: TRBV5-1; J gene: TRBJ2-3; D gene: TRBD2; CDR3 DNA: TGCGCCAGCAGCTCAACCCTGACTAGCGGGGGCACAGATACGCAGTATTTT; CDR3 protein: CASSSTLTSGGTDTQYF
clone size: few; V gene: TRBV28; J gene: TRBJ2-7; D gene: TRBD2; CDR3 DNA: TGTGCCAGCAGTCCTCCCCGGGGAGCGGGAGTTTCCCTCTACGAGCAGTACTTC; CDR3 protein: CASSPPRGAGVSLYEQYF
clone size: .; V gene: TRBV5-6; J gene: TRBJ1-5; D gene: .; CDR3 DNA: TGTGCCAGCAGCTGGCAAGGTTCTCTGGGCAATCAGCCCCAGCATTTT; CDR3 protein: CASSWQGSLGNQPQHF
clone size: .; V gene: TRBV5-1; J gene: TRBJ2-3; D gene: .; CDR3 DNA: TGCGCCAGCACCCCGTGGGTCACCGCAGATACGCAGTATTTT; CDR3 protein: CASTPWVTADTQYF
clone size: .; V gene: TRBV5-1; J gene: TRBJ2-1; D gene: TRBD2; CDR3 DNA: TGCGCCAGCAGCCAGGCTAGCGGGTCGTACAATGAGCAGTTCTTC; CDR3 protein: CASSQASGSYNEQFF
clone size: .; V gene: TRBV7-9; J gene: TRBJ2-1; D gene: .; CDR3 DNA: TGTGCCAGCAGCTTACGGTCAAGCTCCTACAATGAGCAGTTCTTC; CDR3 protein: CASSLRSSSYNEQFF
clone size: .; V gene: TRBV14; J gene: TRBJ2-5; D gene: .; CDR3 DNA: TGTGCCAGCAGCCTAAGACGGAGACAAGAGACCCAGTACTTC; CDR3 protein: CASSLRRRQETQYF
clone size: .; V gene: TRBV2; J gene: TRBJ1-4; D gene: .; CDR3 DNA: TGTGCCAGCACCTACAACGAAAAACTGTTTTTT; CDR3 protein: CASTYNEKLFF
clone size: .; V gene: TRBV28; J gene: TRBJ2-4; D gene: .; CDR3 DNA: TGTGCCAGCAGACTAACAGGCCTAGCCAAAAACATTCAGTACTTC; CDR3 protein: CASRLTGLAKNIQYF
clone size: .; V gene: TRBV18; J gene: TRBJ1-5; D gene: .; CDR3 DNA: TGTGCCAGCGCGACAGAAGGTAATCAGCCCCAGCATTTT; CDR3 protein: CASATEGNQPQHF
clone size: .; V gene: TRBV19; J gene: TRBJ2-7; D gene: TRBD1; CDR3 DNA: TGTGCCAGTAGTCCGGGACAGGGGGACTACGAGCAGTACTTC; CDR3 protein: CASSPGQGDYEQYF
clone size: few; V gene: TRBV27; J gene: TRBJ2-1; D gene: TRBD2; CDR3 DNA: TGTGCCAGCAGAAAACTAGCGGGAGCCTACAATGAGCAGTTCTTC; CDR3 protein: CASRKLAGAYNEQFF
clone size: .; V gene: TRBV28; J gene: TRBJ2-7; D gene: .; CDR3 DNA: TGTGCCAGCACTCCCTTTGGGGTTTCCTACGAGCAGTACTTC; CDR3 protein: CASTPFGVSYEQYF
clone size: .; V gene: TRBV2; J gene: TRBJ1-5; D gene: .; CDR3 DNA: TGTGCCAGCCATCTCGAGAATCAGCCCCAGCATTTT; CDR3 protein: CASHLENQPQHF
clone size: .; V gene: TRBV11-2; J gene: TRBJ2-7; D gene: .; CDR3 DNA: TGTGCCAGCAGCTTAGATCAACCAGGGGTTATCTCCTACGAGCAGTACTTC; CDR3 protein: CASSLDQPGVISYEQYF
clone size: .; V gene: TRBV20-1; J gene: TRBJ1-5; D gene: .; CDR3 DNA: TGCAGTGCTAGAGGGGGACAGCCCCAGCATTTT; CDR3 protein: CSARGGQPQHF
clone size: .; V gene: TRBV7-9; J gene: TRBJ2-2; D gene: TRBD1; CDR3 DNA: TGTGCCAGCAGTAACCGGGACAGGGGTAACACCGGGGAGCTGTTTTTT; CDR3 protein: CASSNRDRGNTGELFF
clone size: .; V gene: TRBV27; J gene: TRBJ2-1; D gene: TRBD1; CDR3 DNA: TGTGCCAGCAGCCGCCCGCCCCTGACAGGGGGTGAGCAGTTCTTC; CDR3 protein: CASSRPPLTGGEQFF
clone size: .; V gene: TRBV2; J gene: TRBJ2-3; D gene: .; CDR3 DNA: TGTGCCAGCAGTGTTAGATCCCTGAGCACAGATACGCAGTATTTT; CDR3 protein: CASSVRSLSTDTQYF
clone size: .; V gene: TRBV19; J gene: TRBJ1-5; D gene: .; CDR3 DNA: TGTGCCAGTAACCTTGTTGGGGACAGCAATCAGCCCCAGCATTTT; CDR3 protein: CASNLVGDSNQPQHF
clone size: .; V gene: TRBV2; J gene: TRBJ2-1; D gene: .; CDR3 DNA: TGTGCCAGCAGAGCCGGCTCAGAGAGGGATGAGCAGTTCTTC; CDR3 protein: CASRAGSERDEQFF
clone size: few; V gene: TRBV6-5; J gene: TRBJ2-7; D gene: .; CDR3 DNA: TGTGCCAGCAGCACTACGGCCACCTACGAGCAGTACTTC; CDR3 protein: CASSTTATYEQYF
clone size: .; V gene: TRBV11-3; J gene: TRBJ2-1; D gene: .; CDR3 DNA: TGTGCCAGCAGCTTATCTGGGGATTTCGGTCGGAATGAGCAGTTCTTC; CDR3 protein: CASSLSGDFGRNEQFF
clone size: .; V gene: TRBV19; J gene: TRBJ2-7; D gene: TRBD2; CDR3 DNA: TGTGCCAGTAGTATACAGGGACTAGACTTTCCCGAGCAGTACTTC; CDR3 protein: CASSIQGLDFPEQYF
clone size: .; V gene: TRBV7-9; J gene: TRBJ2-7; D gene: .; CDR3 DNA: TGTGCCAGCAGCTCCAGCCGGGGGCCCTACGAGCAGTACTTC; CDR3 protein: CASSSSRGPYEQYF
clone size: .; V gene: TRBV12-5; J gene: TRBJ1-1; D gene: .; CDR3 DNA: TGTGCTAGTGGGGCCACCAACACTGAAGCTTTCTTT; CDR3 protein: CASGATNTEAFF
clone size: few; V gene: TRBV25-1; J gene: TRBJ2-1; D gene: TRBD2; CDR3 DNA: TGTGCCAGCAGTCCCCGCCCGGAAGCGGGAGTAACAAATGAGCAGTTCTTC; CDR3 protein: CASSPRPEAGVTNEQFF
clone size: .; V gene: TRBV30; J gene: TRBJ2-3; D gene: .; CDR3 DNA: TGTGCCTGGAATGTGGGCACAGATACGCAGTATTTT; CDR3 protein: CAWNVGTDTQYF
clone size: .; V gene: TRBV11-2; J gene: TRBJ1-3; D gene: .; CDR3 DNA: TGTGCCAGCAGGGGCGGGGTTGTCGGAAACACCATATATTTT; CDR3 protein: CASRGGVVGNTIYF
clone size: few; V gene: TRBV19; J gene: TRBJ2-5; D gene: .; CDR3 DNA: TGTGCCAGTAGTGCCATGGTGGGTTGGCAGTACTTC; CDR3 protein: CASSAMVGWQYF
clone size: .; V gene: TRBV2; J gene: TRBJ1-5; D gene: .; CDR3 DNA: TGTGCCAGCAGCGGTTCCGGGACATTCCATCGGCCCCAGCATTTT; CDR3 protein: CASSGSGTFHRPQHF
clone size: .; V gene: TRBV7-8; J gene: TRBJ1-2; D gene: .; CDR3 DNA: TGTGCCAGCAGCCAGATAGGATTTGGCTACACCTTC; CDR3 protein: CASSQIGFGYTF
clone size: few; V gene: TRBV4-1; J gene: TRBJ1-4; D gene: .; CDR3 DNA: TGCGCCAGCAGCTCCCCAGGGATAACTAATGAAAAACTGTTTTTT; CDR3 protein: CASSSPGITNEKLFF
clone size: .; V gene: TRBV5-1; J gene: TRBJ2-2; D gene: .; CDR3 DNA: TGCGCCAGCAGCTATCCGGGCACGGTGGGGACCGGGGAGCTGTTTTTT; CDR3 protein: CASSYPGTVGTGELFF
clone size: .; V gene: TRBV29-1; J gene: TRBJ2-3; D gene: TRBD2; CDR3 DNA: TGCAGCGTTGGAAAGGGACTAGCGGGAAATTCTGATACGCAGTATTTT; CDR3 protein: CSVGKGLAGNSDTQYF
clone size: many; V gene: TRBV11-2; J gene: TRBJ2-1; D gene: .; CDR3 DNA: TGTGCCAGCAGCTTATGGTGGGAGACCTACAATGAGCAGTTCTTC; CDR3 protein: CASSLWWETYNEQFF
clone size: .; V gene: TRBV7-9; J gene: TRBJ1-1; D gene: .; CDR3 DNA: TGTGCCAGCAGCCCGACAGTGAACACTGAAGCTTTCTTT; CDR3 protein: CASSPTVNTEAFF
clone size: .; V gene: TRBV6-6; J gene: TRBJ2-7; D gene: .; CDR3 DNA: TGTGCCAGCAAACAGGGTAGGGAGCAGTACTTC; CDR3 protein: CASKQGREQYF
clone size: .; V gene: TRBV6-5; J gene: TRBJ1-2; D gene: .; CDR3 DNA: TGTGCCTCCTGTGGTCAGGGCCGTTCGAGCTACACCTTC; CDR3 protein: CASCGQGRSSYTF
clone size: .; V gene: TRBV5-4; J gene: TRBJ2-1; D gene: .; CDR3 DNA: TGTGCCAGCAGCTCCGGGACTCCCAGTACTTACAATGAGCAGTTCTTC; CDR3 protein: CASSSGTPSTYNEQFF
clone size: .; V gene: TRBV6-6; J gene: TRBJ2-1; D gene: TRBD2; CDR3 DNA: TGTGCCAGCAGTTACTCGACTAGCGGGAAAAATGAGCAGTTCTTC; CDR3 protein: CASSYSTSGKNEQFF
clone size: few; V gene: TRBV5-1; J gene: TRBJ2-2; D gene: TRBD2; CDR3 DNA: TGCGCCAGCAACCGGGGGGTCCAGGCGAACACCGGGGAGCTGTTTTTT; CDR3 protein: CASNRGVQANTGELFF
clone size: .; V gene: TRBV6-4; J gene: TRBJ1-1; D gene: .; CDR3 DNA: TGTGCCAGCAGTGCACATTCGGGGGGGAACACTGAAGCTTTCTTT; CDR3 protein: CASSAHSGGNTEAFF
clone size: few; V gene: TRBV6-5; J gene: TRBJ1-4; D gene: .; CDR3 DNA: TGTGCCAGCGGAGTAGGAGGGTGGGGTGAAAAACTGTTTTTT; CDR3 protein: CASGVGGWGEKLFF
clone size: .; V gene: TRBV11-2; J gene: TRBJ2-5; D gene: .; CDR3 DNA: TGTGCCAGCAGCTTGGAGTCAGGGACCCAGTACTTC; CDR3 protein: CASSLESGTQYF
clone size: .; V gene: TRBV13; J gene: TRBJ1-4; D gene: .; CDR3 DNA: TGTGCCAGCAGCTTAGGTTGGGGGGAAAAACTGTTTTTT; CDR3 protein: CASSLGWGEKLFF
clone size: .; V gene: TRBV9; J gene: TRBJ2-2; D gene: .; CDR3 DNA: TGTGCCAGCAGCGTAGTGGACACCGGGGAGCTGTTTTTT; CDR3 protein: CASSVVDTGELFF
clone size: few; V gene: TRBV6-1; J gene: TRBJ2-7; D gene: .; CDR3 DNA: TGTGCCAGCAGTGAGGGACACTTATACGAGCAGTACTTC; CDR3 protein: CASSEGHLYEQYF
clone size: .; V gene: TRBV5-1; J gene: TRBJ1-1; D gene: TRBD1; CDR3 DNA: TGCGCCAGCAGCTTACAGGGGGACGGGACTGAAGCTTTCTTT; CDR3 protein: CASSLQGDGTEAFF
clone size: .; V gene: TRBV6-1; J gene: TRBJ2-3; D gene: .; CDR3 DNA: TGTGCCAGCAGTGAGACGGGACTCGGCATTAGCACAGATACGCAGTATTTT; CDR3 protein: CASSETGLGISTDTQYF
clone size: .; V gene: TRBV5-1; J gene: TRBJ2-1; D gene: .; CDR3 DNA: TGCGCCAGCAGCTTGCATTTACAGAGCTACAATGAGCAGTTCTTC; CDR3 protein: CASSLHLQSYNEQFF
clone size: .; V gene: TRBV5-1; J gene: TRBJ1-1; D gene: .; CDR3 DNA: TGCGCCAGCAGTCGGACGTTCCCGCAGGGCACTGAAGCTTTCTTT; CDR3 protein: CASSRTFPQGTEAFF